This T cell receptor beta chain was found in a study of OX40 agonist ivuxolimab in advanced cancers. The study, taken as a whole, reports: On average, a greater number of expanded clones characterised CD8+ T cells relative to CD4+. Clonal expansion was among the lowest in partial responders at 0.1-3.0 mg/kg, especially CD8+.

Some clones are missing from TCRdb's copy, which holds only in-frame ones; the method was immunoSEQ multiplex PCR. The repertoire holds 50,000 to 70,000 clones, with over 75% as singletons. The CDR3 runs 16 residues. V lost 0 bases and J lost 7; bases outside the gene matches: 8. Germline V gives CDR1 SGHTS, CDR2 YDEGEE. Turning to this clone: Its specificity is unknown.

Specimen: CD4+ or CD8+ T cells sorted from blood, collected in a trial of the OX40 agonist ivuxolimab. This receptor was obtained from an adult with an advanced solid tumor such as melanoma, head and neck, liver or kidney cancer. The V and J genes are TRBV5-8 and TRBJ1-5, with 9 positions matching TRBD1. CDR3 loop: CASSLVPGQGPQPQHF. In DNA form, the CDR3 reads TGTGCCAGCAGCTTGGTGCCCGGACAGGGGCCACAGCCCCAGCATTTT.